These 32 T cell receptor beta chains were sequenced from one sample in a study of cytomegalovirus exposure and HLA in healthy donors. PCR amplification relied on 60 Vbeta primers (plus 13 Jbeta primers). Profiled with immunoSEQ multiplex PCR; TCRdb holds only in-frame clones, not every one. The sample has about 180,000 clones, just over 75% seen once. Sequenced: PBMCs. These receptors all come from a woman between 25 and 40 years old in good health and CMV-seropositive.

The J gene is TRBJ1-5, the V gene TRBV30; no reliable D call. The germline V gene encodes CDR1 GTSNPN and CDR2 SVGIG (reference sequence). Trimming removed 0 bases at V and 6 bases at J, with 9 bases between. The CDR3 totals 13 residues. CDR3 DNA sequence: TGTGCCTGGAGTGTACCCGGAGTTCAGCCCCAGCATTTT. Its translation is CAWSVPGVQPQHF. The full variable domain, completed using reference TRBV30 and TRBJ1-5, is SQTIHQWPATLVQPVGSPLSLECTVEGTSNPNLYWYRQAAGRGLQLLFYSVGIGQISSEVPQNLSASRPQDRQFILSSKKLLLSDSGFYLCAWSVPGVQPQHFGDGTRLSIL.

The CDR3 protein is CASRGQNTEAFF. The CDR3 DNA is TGTGCCAGTAGGGGACAGAACACTGAAGCTTTCTTT. The J gene is TRBJ1-1, the V gene TRBV19; D may be TRBD1 (6 bases). CDR1 and CDR2 from the germline V gene are LNHDA and SQIVND (reference sequence). This CDR3 has 12 residues. V was clipped by 6 bases and J by 1 base, with 6 bases between them. The whole variable domain, remainder taken from reference TRBV19 and TRBJ1-1, is DGGITQSPKYLFRKEGQNVTLSCEQNLNHDAMYWYRQDPGQGLRLIYYSQIVNDFQKGDIAEGYSVSREKKESFPLTVTSAQKNPTAFYLCASRGQNTEAFFGQGTRLTVV.

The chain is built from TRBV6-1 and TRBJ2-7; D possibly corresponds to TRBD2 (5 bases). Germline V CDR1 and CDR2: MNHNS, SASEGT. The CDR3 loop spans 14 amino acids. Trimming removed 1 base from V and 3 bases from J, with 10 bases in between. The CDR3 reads CASSEGWGVYEQYF. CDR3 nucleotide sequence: TGTGCCAGCAGTGAAGGATGGGGAGTCTACGAGCAGTACTTC.

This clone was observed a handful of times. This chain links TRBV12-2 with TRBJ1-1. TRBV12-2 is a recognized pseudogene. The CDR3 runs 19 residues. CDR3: CASRFFLISETLENTEAFF. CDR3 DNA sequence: TGTGCAAGTCGCTTTTTTCTAATCTCGGAGACTCTGGAGAACACTGAAGCTTTCTTT.

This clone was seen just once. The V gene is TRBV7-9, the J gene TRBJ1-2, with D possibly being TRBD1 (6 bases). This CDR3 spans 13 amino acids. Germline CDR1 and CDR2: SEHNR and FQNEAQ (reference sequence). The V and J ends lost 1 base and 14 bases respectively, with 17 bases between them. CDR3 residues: CASSLGSQGGGTF. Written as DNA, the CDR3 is TGTGCCAGCAGCTTAGGGTCGCAAGGGGGTGGGACCTTC.

The CDR3 DNA is TGTGCCAGCAGCGTAGGAGGCCCGAACACTGAAGCTTTCTTT. It yields the protein CASSVGGPNTEAFF. The chain recombines TRBV9 with TRBJ1-1; no firm D call. Trimming stripped 0 bases from V and 1 base from J, with 7 bases between. CDR1 SGDLS and CDR2 YYNGEE come from the germline V gene. This CDR3 contains 14 residues.

The CDR3 region has the DNA TGTGCCAGCAGTCCGGACAGGGGGACCTATGGCTACACCTTC. Its translation is CASSPDRGTYGYTF. The V and J genes are TRBV28 and TRBJ1-2; 10 bases fit TRBD1. CDR3 length equals 14 residues. Trimming cost V 5 bases and J 4 bases; bases outside gene matches: 4. Germline assignment: CDR1 MDHEN and CDR2 SYDVKM.

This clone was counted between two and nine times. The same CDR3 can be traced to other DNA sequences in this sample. CDR3 sequence reads: CASSLAPLAGGNEQFF. The DNA of the CDR3 is TGTGCCAGCAGCTTAGCCCCGCTAGCGGGAGGCAATGAGCAGTTCTTC. The chain carries TRBV7-9 and TRBJ2-1; 11 bases are shared with TRBD2. Trimming at V came to 0 bases and at J to 6 bases, leaving 4 bases not matched to a gene. In germline, CDR1 is SEHNR, CDR2 FQNEAQ (reference sequence). This CDR3 region has 16 residues.

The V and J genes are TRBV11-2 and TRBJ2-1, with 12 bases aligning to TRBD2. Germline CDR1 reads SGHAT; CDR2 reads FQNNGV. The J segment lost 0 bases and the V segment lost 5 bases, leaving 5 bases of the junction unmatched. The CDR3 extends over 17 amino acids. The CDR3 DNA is TGTGCCAGCAGCCCAGTGACTAGCGGGAGCTCCTACAATGAGCAGTTCTTC. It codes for CASSPVTSGSSYNEQFF.

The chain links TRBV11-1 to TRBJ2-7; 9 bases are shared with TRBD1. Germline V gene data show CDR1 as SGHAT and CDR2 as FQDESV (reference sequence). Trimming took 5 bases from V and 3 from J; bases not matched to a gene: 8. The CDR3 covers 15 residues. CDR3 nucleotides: TGTGCCAGCAGCCCCCCGGGACAGGGCATCTACGAGCAGTACTTC. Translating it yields CASSPPGQGIYEQYF.

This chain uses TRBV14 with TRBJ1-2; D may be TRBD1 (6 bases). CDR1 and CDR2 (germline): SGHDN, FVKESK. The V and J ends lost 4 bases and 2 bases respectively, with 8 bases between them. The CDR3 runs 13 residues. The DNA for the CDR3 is TGTGCCAGCAGCCCCGGGACAAACTATGGCTACACCTTC. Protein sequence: CASSPGTNYGYTF.

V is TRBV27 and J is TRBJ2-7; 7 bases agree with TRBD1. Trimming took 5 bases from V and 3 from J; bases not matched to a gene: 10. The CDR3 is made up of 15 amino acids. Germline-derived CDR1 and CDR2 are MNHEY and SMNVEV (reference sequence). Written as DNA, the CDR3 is TGTGCCAGCAGTCCGTCCTGGGCAGGGGGCTACGAGCAGTACTTC. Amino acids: CASSPSWAGGYEQYF.

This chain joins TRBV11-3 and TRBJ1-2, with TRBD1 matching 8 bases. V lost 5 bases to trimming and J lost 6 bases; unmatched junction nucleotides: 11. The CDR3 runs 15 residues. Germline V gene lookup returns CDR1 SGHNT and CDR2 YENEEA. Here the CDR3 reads CASSLTGAKKHGYTF. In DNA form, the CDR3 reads TGTGCCAGCAGCCTGACAGGGGCTAAGAAGCATGGCTACACCTTC.

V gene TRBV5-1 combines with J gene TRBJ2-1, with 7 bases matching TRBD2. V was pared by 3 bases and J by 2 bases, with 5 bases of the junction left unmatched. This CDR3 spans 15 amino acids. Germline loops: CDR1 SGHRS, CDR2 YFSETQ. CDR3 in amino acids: CASSSIAGTYNEQFF. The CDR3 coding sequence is TGCGCCAGCAGCTCAATAGCGGGTACCTACAATGAGCAGTTCTTC.

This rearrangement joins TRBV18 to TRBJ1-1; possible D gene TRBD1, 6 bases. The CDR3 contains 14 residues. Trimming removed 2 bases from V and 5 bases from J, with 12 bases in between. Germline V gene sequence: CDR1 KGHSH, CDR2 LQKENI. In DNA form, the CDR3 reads TGTGCCAGCTCACCAGGAGTACAGGGTACTGAAGCTTTCTTT. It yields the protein CASSPGVQGTEAFF.

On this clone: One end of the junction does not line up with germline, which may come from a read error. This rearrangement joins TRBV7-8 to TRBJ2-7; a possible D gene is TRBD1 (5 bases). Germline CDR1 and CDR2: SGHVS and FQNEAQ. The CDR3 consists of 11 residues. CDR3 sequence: CASSNLQGGQF. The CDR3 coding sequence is TGTGCCAGCAGCAACCTCCAGGGTGGGCAATTC.

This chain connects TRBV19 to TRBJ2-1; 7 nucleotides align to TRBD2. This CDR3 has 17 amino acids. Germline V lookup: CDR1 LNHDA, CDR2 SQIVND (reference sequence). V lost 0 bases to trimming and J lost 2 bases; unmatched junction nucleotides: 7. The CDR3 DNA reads TGTGCCAGTAGTATAGATGTAGCTAGCGGAGCCTACAATGAGCAGTTCTTC. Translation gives CASSIDVASGAYNEQFF.

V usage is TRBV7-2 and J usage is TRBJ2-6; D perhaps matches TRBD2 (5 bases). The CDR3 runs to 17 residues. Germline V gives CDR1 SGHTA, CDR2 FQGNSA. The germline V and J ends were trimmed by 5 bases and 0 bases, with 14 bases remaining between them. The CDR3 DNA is TGTGCCAGCAGCAAAAAGCGGCAGCACTCTGGGGCCAACGTCCTGACTTTC. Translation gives CASSKKRQHSGANVLTF.

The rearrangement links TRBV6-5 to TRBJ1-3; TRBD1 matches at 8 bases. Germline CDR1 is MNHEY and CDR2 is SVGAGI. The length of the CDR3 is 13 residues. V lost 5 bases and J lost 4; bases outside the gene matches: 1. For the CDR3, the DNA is TGTGCCAGCAGTCGGACAGGGGGAAACACCATATATTTT. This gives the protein CASSRTGGNTIYF.

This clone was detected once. The CDR3 protein is CASSGDGGGEQFF. The CDR3 nucleotides are TGTGCCAGCAGCGGCGACGGTGGAGGTGAGCAGTTCTTC. The chain joins TRBV7-9 to TRBJ2-1; possible D gene TRBD2, 5 bases. V was pared by 5 bases and J by 9 bases, with 14 bases between. The CDR3 has 13 amino acids. Germline V gene data show CDR1 as SEHNR and CDR2 as FQNEAQ (reference sequence). Complete variable domain (other parts from reference TRBV7-9 and TRBJ2-1): DTGVSQNPRHKITKRGQNVTFRCDPISEHNRLYWYRQTLGQGPEFLTYFQNEAQLEKSRLLSDRFSAERPKGSFSTLEIQRTEQGDSAMYLCASSGDGGGEQFFGPGTRLTVL.

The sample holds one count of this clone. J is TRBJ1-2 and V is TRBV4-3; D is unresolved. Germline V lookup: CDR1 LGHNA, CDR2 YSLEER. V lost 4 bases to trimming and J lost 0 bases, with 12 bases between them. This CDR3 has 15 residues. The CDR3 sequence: CASSPQDPPNYGYTF. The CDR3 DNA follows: TGCGCCAGCAGCCCCCAGGATCCCCCTAACTATGGCTACACCTTC.

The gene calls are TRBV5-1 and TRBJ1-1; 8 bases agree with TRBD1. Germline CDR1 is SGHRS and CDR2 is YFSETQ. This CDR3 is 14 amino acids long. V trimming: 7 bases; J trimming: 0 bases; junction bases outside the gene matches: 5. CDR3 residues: CASFTGQVNTEAFF. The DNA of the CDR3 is TGCGCCAGCTTCACGGGACAGGTGAACACTGAAGCTTTCTTT.

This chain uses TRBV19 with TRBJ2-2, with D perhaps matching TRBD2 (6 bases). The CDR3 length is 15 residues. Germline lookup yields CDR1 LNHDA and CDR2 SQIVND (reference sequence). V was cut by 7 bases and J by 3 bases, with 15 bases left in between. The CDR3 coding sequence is TGTGCCAGTACCACCGGGGGTCAGGACACCGGGGAGCTGTTTTTT. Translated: CASTTGGQDTGELFF.

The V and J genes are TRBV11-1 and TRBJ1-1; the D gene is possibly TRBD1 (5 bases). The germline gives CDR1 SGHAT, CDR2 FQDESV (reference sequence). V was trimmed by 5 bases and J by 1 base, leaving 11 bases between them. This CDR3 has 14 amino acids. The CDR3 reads CASSQRTPNTEAFF. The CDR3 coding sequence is TGTGCCAGCAGCCAACGGACACCGAACACTGAAGCTTTCTTT.

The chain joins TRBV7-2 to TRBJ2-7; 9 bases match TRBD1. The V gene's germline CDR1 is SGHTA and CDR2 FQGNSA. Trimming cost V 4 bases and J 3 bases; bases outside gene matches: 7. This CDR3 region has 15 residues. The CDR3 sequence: CASSWSDRGSYEQYF. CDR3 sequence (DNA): TGTGCCAGCAGCTGGTCGGACAGGGGAAGCTACGAGCAGTACTTC.

Written as DNA, the CDR3 is TGTGCCAGCAGCTCAGGGCAGATAGACACTGAAGCTTTCTTT. Protein product: CASSSGQIDTEAFF. The V call is TRBV11-3, the J call TRBJ1-1, with D perhaps matching TRBD1 (5 bases). V lost 4 bases and J 3 bases, leaving 12 bases between the germline ends. CDR3 length: 14 residues. From germline, CDR1 is SGHNT and CDR2 YENEEA. The full variable domain, with the rest looked up from reference TRBV11-3 and TRBJ1-1, is EAGVVQSPRYKIIEKKQPVAFWCNPISGHNTLYWYLQNLGQGPELLIRYENEEAVDDSQLPKDRFSAERLKGVDSTLKIQPAELGDSAVYLCASSSGQIDTEAFFGQGTRLTVV.

CDR3 nucleotides: TGTGCCAGCAGAGGCCTTGGGGAGGGACATAACTATGGCTACACCTTC. This encodes CASRGLGEGHNYGYTF. The chain employs TRBV6-6 and TRBJ1-2, with D tentatively TRBD1 (6 bases). CDR3 length: 16 amino acids. V was pared by 6 bases and J by 1 base, with 18 bases between. Germline V CDR1 and CDR2: MNHNY, SVGAGI (reference sequence).

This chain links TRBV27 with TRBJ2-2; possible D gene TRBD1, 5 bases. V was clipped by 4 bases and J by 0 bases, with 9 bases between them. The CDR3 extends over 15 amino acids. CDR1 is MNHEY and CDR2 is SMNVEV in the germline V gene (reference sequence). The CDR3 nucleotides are TGTGCCAGCAGTTGGCAGGGCGCGAACACCGGGGAGCTGTTTTTT. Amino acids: CASSWQGANTGELFF.

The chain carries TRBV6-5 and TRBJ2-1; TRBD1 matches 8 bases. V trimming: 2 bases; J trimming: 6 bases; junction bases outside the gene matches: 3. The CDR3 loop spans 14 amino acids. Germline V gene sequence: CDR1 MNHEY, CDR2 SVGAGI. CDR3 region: CASSYRDRINEQFF. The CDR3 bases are TGTGCCAGCAGTTACCGGGACAGGATCAATGAGCAGTTCTTC.

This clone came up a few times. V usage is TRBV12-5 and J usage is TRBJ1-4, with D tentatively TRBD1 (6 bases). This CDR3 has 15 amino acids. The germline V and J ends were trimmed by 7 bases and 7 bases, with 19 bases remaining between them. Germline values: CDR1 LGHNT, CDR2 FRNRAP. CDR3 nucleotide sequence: TGTGCTAGTGCCCCCCCAACAGGGTTCGGTGAAAAACTGTTTTTT. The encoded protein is CASAPPTGFGEKLFF.

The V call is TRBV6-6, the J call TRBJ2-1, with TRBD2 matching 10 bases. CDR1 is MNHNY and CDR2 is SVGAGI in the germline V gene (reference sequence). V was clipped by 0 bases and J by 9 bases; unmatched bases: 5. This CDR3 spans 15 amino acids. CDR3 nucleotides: TGTGCCAGCAGTTACTCGAGGCTAGCGGGAGCTGAGCAGTTCTTC. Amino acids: CASSYSRLAGAEQFF.

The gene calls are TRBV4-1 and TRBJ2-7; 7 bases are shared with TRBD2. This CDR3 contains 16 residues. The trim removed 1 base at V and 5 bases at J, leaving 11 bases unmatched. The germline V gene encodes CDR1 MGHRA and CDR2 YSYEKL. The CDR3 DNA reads TGCGCCAGCAGCCAAGTTCGAGGCCCTGGGGGGGACGAGCAGTACTTC. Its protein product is CASSQVRGPGGDEQYF.